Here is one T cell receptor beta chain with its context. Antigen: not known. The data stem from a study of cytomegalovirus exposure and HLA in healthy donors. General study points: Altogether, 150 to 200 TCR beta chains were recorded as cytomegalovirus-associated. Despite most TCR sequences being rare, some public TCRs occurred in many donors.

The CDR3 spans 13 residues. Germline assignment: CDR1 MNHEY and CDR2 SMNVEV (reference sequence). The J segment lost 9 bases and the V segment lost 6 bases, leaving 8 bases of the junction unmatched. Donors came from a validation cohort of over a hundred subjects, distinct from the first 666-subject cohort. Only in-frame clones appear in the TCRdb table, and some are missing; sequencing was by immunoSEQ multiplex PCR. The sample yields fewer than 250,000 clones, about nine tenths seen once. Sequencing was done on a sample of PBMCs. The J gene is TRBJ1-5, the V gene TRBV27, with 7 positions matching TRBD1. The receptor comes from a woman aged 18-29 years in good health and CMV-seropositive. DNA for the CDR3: TGTGCCAGCAGCCCAGAGACAGGGCTGCCCCAGCATTTT. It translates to CASSPETGLPQHF.